This TCR beta chain comes out of a study of somatic mutations in cytotoxic T cells in rheumatoid arthritis. Here immunoSEQ multiplex PCR was the method, and the copy in TCRdb shows in-frame clones only, minus some. The sample includes roughly 20,000 clones, approximately 83% of them seen just once. Comments on this clone: What it binds is not known.

Trimming removed 1 base at V and 7 bases at J, with 7 bases between. The CDR3 consists of 13 residues. Germline CDR1 LGHNA, CDR2 YNFKEQ. Study-level results: Rheumatoid arthritis patients were compared with age-matched healthy controls, and their CD8+ T-cell clonality did not differ significantly.

The clonotype originates from an adult with rheumatoid arthritis. V gene TRBV4-2 combines with J gene TRBJ2-2; the D gene could be TRBD1 or TRBD2 (5 bases each). The sample comprised CD8+ T cells sorted from blood. The CDR3 DNA is TGTGCCAGCAGCCAAGGAGGGGTCGGGGAGCTGTTTTTT. Translation: CASSQGGVGELFF.